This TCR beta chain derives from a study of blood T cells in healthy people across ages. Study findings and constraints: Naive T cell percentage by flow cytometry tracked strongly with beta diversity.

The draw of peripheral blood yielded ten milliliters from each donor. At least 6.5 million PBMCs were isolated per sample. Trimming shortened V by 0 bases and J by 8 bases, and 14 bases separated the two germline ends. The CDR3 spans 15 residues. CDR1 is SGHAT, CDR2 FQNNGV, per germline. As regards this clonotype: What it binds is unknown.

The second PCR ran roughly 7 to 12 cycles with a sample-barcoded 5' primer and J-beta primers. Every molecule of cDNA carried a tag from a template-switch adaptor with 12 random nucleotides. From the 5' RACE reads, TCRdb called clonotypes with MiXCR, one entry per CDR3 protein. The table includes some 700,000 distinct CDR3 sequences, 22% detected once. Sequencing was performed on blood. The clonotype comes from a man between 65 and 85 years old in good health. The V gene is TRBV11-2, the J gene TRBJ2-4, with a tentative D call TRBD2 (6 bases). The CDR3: CASSLDPGGWDIQYF. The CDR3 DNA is TGTGCCAGCAGCTTAGATCCCGGGGGTTGGGACATTCAGTACTTC. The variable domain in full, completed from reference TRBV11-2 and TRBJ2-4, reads EAGVAQSPRYKIIEKRQSVAFWCNPISGHATLYWYQQILGQGPKLLIQFQNNGVVDDSQLPKDRFSAERLKGVDSTLKIQPAKLEDSAVYLCASSLDPGGWDIQYFGAGTRLSVL.